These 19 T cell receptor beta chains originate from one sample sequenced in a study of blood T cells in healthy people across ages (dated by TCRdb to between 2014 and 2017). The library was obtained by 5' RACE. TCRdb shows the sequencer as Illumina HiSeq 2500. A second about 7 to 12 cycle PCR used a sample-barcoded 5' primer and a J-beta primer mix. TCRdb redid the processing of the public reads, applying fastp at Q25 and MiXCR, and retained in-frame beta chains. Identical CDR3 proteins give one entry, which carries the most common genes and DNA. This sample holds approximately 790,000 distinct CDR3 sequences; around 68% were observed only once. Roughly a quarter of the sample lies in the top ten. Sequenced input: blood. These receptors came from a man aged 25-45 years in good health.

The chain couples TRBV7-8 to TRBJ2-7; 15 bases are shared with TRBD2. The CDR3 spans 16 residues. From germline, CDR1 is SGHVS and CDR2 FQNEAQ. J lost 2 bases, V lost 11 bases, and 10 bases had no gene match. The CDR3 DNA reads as TGTGCCGTCAATCTGGGGACTAGCGGGGGGACCTACGAGCAGTACTTC. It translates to CAVNLGTSGGTYEQYF.

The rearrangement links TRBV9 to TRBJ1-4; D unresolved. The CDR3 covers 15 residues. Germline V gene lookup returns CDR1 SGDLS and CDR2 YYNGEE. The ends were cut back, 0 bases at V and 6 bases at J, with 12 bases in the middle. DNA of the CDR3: TGTGCCAGCAGCGTAGATTCGGTGCCTCATGAAAAACTGTTTTTT. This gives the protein CASSVDSVPHEKLFF.

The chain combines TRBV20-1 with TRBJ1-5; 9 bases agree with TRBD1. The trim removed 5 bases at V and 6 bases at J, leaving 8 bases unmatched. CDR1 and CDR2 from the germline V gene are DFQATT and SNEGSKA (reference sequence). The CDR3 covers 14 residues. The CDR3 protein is CSAPTGGPGQPQHF. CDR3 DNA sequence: TGCAGTGCTCCCACAGGGGGCCCGGGTCAGCCCCAGCATTTT.

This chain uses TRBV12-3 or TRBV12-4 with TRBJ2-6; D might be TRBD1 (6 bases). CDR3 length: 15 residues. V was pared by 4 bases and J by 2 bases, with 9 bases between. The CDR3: CASSSTGTGANVLTF. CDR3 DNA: TGTGCCAGCAGTTCCACAGGGACTGGGGCCAACGTCCTGACTTTC.

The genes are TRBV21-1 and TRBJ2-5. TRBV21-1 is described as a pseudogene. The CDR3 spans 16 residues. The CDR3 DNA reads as TGTGCCAGCAGCAAGGCGACAGTTCTCTTTCAAGAGGCCCAGTACTTC. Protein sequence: CASSKATVLFQEAQYF.

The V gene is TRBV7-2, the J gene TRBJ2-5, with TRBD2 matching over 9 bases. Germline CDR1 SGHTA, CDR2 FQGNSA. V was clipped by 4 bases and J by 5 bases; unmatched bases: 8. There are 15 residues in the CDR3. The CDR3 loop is CASSSKPSGVETQYF. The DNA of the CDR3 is TGTGCCAGCAGCTCCAAACCTAGCGGGGTGGAGACCCAGTACTTC. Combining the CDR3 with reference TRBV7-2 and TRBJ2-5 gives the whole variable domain GAGVSQSPSNKVTEKGKDVELRCDPISGHTALYWYRQSLGQGLEFLIYFQGNSAPDKSGLPSDRFSAERTGGSVSTLTIQRTQQEDSAVYLCASSSKPSGVETQYFGPGTRLLVL.

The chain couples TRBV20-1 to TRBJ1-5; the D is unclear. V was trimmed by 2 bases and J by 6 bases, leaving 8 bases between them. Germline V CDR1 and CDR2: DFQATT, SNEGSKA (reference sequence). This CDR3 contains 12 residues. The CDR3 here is CSARPGTQPQHF. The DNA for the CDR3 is TGCAGTGCTAGACCAGGAACTCAGCCCCAGCATTTT.

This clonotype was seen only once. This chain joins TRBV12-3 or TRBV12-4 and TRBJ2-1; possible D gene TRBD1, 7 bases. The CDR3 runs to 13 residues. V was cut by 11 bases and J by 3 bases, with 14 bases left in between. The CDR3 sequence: CALQGRNYNEQFF. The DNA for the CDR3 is TGTGCCCTACAGGGGAGGAACTACAATGAGCAGTTCTTC.

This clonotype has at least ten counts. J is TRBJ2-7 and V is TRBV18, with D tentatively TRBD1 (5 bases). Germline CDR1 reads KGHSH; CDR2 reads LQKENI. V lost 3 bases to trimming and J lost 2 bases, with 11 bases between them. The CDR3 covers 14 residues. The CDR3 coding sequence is TGTGCCAGCTCACCTGGGGCCAAAACCTACGAGCAGTACTTC. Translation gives CASSPGAKTYEQYF.

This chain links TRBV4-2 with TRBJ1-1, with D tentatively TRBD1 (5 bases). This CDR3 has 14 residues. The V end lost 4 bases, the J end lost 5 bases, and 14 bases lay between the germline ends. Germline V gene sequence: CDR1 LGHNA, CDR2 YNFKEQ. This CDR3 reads CASSLEGRRTEAFF. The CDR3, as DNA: TGTGCCAGCAGCCTAGAGGGGAGGCGGACTGAAGCTTTCTTT.

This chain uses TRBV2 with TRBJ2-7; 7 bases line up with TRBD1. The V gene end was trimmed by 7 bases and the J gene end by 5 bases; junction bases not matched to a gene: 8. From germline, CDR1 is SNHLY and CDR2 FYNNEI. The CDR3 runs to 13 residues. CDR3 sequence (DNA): TGTGCCAGCACCGCGACAGGGAGTCACGAGCAGTACTTC. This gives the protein CASTATGSHEQYF.

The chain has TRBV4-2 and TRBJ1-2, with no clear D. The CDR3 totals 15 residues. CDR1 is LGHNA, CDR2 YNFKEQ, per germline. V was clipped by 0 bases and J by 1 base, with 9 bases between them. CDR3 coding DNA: TGTGCCAGCAGCCAAGAGAGCAGCCTTAACTATGGCTACACCTTC. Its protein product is CASSQESSLNYGYTF.

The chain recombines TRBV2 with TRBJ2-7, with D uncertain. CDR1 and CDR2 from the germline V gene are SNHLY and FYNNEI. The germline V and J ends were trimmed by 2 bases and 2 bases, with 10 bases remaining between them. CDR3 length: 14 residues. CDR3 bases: TGTGCCAGCAGTGAACAGGTAGCAGCCTACGAGCAGTACTTC. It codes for CASSEQVAAYEQYF.

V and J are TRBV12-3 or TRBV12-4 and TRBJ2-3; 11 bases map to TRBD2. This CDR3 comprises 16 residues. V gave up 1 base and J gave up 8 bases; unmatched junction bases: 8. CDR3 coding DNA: TGTGCCAGCAGTTTAGTACTAGCGGGGGCCCTTGGTACGCAGTATTTT. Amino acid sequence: CASSLVLAGALGTQYF.

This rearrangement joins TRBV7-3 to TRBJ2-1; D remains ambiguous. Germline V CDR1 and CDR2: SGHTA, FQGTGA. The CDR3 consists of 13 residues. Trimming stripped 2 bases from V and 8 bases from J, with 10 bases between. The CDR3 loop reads CASSLYFSDEQFF. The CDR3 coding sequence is TGTGCCAGCAGCTTATACTTCAGCGATGAGCAGTTCTTC.

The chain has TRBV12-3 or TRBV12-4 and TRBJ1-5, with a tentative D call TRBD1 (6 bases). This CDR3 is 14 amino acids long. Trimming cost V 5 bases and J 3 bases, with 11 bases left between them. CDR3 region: CASSQNRANQPQHF. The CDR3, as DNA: TGTGCCAGCAGTCAAAACAGGGCCAATCAGCCCCAGCATTTT.

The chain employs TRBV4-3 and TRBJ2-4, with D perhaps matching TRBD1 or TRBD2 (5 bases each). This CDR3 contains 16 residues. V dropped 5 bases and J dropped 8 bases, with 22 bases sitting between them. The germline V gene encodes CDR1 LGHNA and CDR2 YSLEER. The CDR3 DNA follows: TGCGCCAGCAGCAACACTGGCAGGGACCTCCAAGACATTCAGTACTTC. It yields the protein CASSNTGRDLQDIQYF.

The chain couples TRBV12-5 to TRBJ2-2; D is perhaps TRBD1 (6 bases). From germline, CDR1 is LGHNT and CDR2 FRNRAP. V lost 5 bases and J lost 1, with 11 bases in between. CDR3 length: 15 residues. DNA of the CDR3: TGTGCTAGTGGTCCCGGGACACTGAACACCGGGGAGCTGTTTTTT. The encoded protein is CASGPGTLNTGELFF.

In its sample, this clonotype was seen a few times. CDR3 in DNA: TGTGCCAGCAGTACAGGGATGCACGAGCAGTACTTC. It is translated as CASSTGMHEQYF. This chain links TRBV25-1 with TRBJ2-7; D may be TRBD1 (6 bases). This CDR3 is 12 amino acids long. Germline V gene lookup returns CDR1 MGHDK and CDR2 SYGVNS. V was pared by 5 bases and J by 5 bases, with 10 bases between.